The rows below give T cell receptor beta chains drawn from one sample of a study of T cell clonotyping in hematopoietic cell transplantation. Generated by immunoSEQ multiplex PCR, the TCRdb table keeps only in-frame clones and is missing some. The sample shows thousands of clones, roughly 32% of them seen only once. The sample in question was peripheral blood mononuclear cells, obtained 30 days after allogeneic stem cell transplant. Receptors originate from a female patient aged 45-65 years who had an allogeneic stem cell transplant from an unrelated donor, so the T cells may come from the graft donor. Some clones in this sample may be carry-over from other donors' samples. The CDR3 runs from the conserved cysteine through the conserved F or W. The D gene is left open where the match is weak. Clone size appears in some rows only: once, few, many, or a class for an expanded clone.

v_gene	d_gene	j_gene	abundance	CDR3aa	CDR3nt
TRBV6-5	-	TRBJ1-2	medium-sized	CASSTRFGGYTF	TGTGCCAGCAGTACCAGGTTTGGTGGCTACACCTTC
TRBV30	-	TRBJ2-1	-	CAWSVQNYNEQFF	TGTGCCTGGAGTGTACAGAATTACAATGAGCAGTTCTTC
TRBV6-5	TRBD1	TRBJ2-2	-	CASSGTGGDTGELFF	TGTGCCAGCAGTGGGACAGGGGGCGACACCGGGGAGCTGTTTTTT
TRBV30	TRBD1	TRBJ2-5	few	CAWSGQGSGETQYF	TGTGCCTGGAGTGGACAGGGCAGCGGTGAGACCCAGTACTTC
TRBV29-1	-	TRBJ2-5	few	CSVRQDLETQYF	TGCAGCGTCCGACAGGATTTGGAGACCCAGTACTTC
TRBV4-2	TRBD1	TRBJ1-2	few	CASSQVYRGTDGYTF	TGTGCCAGCAGCCAAGTCTACAGGGGAACGGATGGCTACACCTTC
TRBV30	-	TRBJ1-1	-	CAWSVQTHTEAFF	TGTGCCTGGAGTGTACAGACCCACACTGAAGCTTTCTTT
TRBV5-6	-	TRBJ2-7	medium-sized	CASSGDIFYEQYF	TGTGCCAGCAGCGGGGACATCTTCTACGAGCAGTACTTC
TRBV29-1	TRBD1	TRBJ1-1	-	CSARTGNTEAFF	TGCAGCGCCCGGACAGGCAACACTGAAGCTTTCTTT
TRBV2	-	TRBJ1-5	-	CASSEIGRSNQPQHF	TGTGCCAGCAGTGAAATAGGCAGATCAAATCAGCCCCAGCATTTT